This T cell receptor beta chain was captured in a study of blood T cell repertoires in COVID-19. Study-level background: Samples representing acute and convalescent COVID-19 were sourced from the United States, Italy and Spain. PBMCs, B-cell-depleted T cells, or T cells provided the cDNA or gDNA that made up the material.

The CDR3 loop spans 13 amino acids. Per the germline V gene, CDR1 is LNHDA and CDR2 is SQIVND (reference sequence). V lost 10 bases and J lost 1; bases outside the gene matches: 5. Methods used by the authors: Amplifying reference gene primers gave estimates of nucleated cell counts. Measured with immunoSEQ multiplex PCR; TCRdb has only the in-frame clones, and not every one. From that table come the V and J calls and clone size; the DNA was used to work out D and trimming. The sample holds 90,000 to 150,000 clones, roughly 80% seen once. The sequence was obtained from a human donor in a cohort sampled during active COVID-19. This chain joins TRBV19 and TRBJ1-1; 8 positions agree with TRBD1. Sample: peripheral blood. The CDR3 DNA reads TGTGCCACCACTGGACAGGGGAACACTGAAGCTTTCTTT. It yields the protein CATTGQGNTEAFF.